This TCR beta chain is drawn from a study of Ad26.COV2.S vaccination and SARS-CoV-2 variants (dated by TCRdb to the early 2020s). Broadly, across the study: The specificity and breadth of SARS-CoV-2-reactive T cell receptors after Ad26.COV2.S vaccination were assessed by TCRbeta repertoire sequencing. The TCR-sequenced set comprised around 30 samples: some 20 Ad26.COV2.S vaccine recipients, 5 placebo recipients and 8 SARS-CoV-2 convalescent individuals.

On the study overall, not on this receptor specifically: After vaccination, spike-specific CD8+ and CD4+ T cell responses were reported to show substantial breadth. Higher spike-specific TCR breadth was observed in Ad26.COV2.S recipients than in placebo recipients (P = 0.0014). According to the authors, total T cell responses may have been underestimated by the TCR breadth and depth analyses. Non-spike TCR breadth was comparable between vaccine and placebo recipients, consistent with the vaccine containing only spike.

Of note for this clone: It lacks a known antigen. Base qualities are missing; no much larger clone stands one base away.

TCRbeta CDR3 regions were sequenced with the immunoSEQ Assay. After extraction, genomic DNA underwent amplification by bias-controlled multiplex PCR, followed by high-throughput sequencing. As for how the authors treated the data: To quantify the absolute abundance of each unique TCRbeta CDR3 region, sequences were collapsed and filtered. Usable DNA was measured by amplifying reference genes present in all nucleated cells, and TCRbeta template counts were normalized to that usable DNA to estimate T cell fraction. Repertoire TCRs were annotated as SARS-CoV-2-specific when V gene, CDR3 amino acid sequence and J gene were exactly matched to a known reactive TCR set. MIRA supplied the reference SARS-CoV-2 TCR set, which was filtered for enrichment in COVID-19-positive ImmuneCODE repertoires so that public or cross-reactive TCRs were removed. Using the MIRA antigens, annotated TCRs were further analysed by specific ORF or by position within an ORF. Breadth was defined as annotated unique rearrangements over total unique productive rearrangements; depth was the summed frequency of those rearrangements. Two-sided Wilcoxon rank-sum tests were used to compare TCR breadth between groups. The source is immuneACCESS, and TCRdb retained only in-frame sequences with V and J called. Part of the clones is not carried over; for the studies checked, unresolved V genes explain less than half of this, and the remainder is unexplained. The DNA was the basis for D and trimming; V, J and clone size are from that table. A total of some 180,000 clones appear in this sample, approximately 88% of them only once. Together, the top ten hold 5.5% to 6% of the sample.

Trimming accounts for 7 bases at V and 0 bases at J, while the number of junction bases matched to no gene is 3. Taken from the germline V gene (reference sequence), the CDR1 and CDR2 loops are MNHNY and SVGAGI. The cysteine opens and the phenylalanine closes a CDR3 of 14 amino acids. The CDR3 DNA has 42 bases and is translated from base 1. The sample's time point label is to be understood as: individuals recovered from natural SARS-CoV-2 infection. The sequence derives from a human donor who had recovered from COVID-19. This material consisted of peripheral blood, taken after recovery from COVID-19. This sequence uses TRBV6-6 and TRBJ1-1; 9 junctional bases match TRBD1. CDR3 protein: CASIDRGMNTEAFF. The DNA reads TGTGCCAGCATAGACAGGGGGATGAACACTGAAGCTTTCTTT.